This TCR beta chain was observed in a study of molecular identifiers for immune sequencing clone quantification. TCRdb redid the calling of the PCR reads with MiXCR, one entry per CDR3 protein. Among about 89,000 distinct CDR3 sequences listed, around 20% were seen once. V was pared by 5 bases and J by 3 bases, with 10 bases of the junction left unmatched. The CDR3 is 17 residues long. Germline-derived CDR1 and CDR2 are MNHEY and SMNVEV (reference sequence). The clonotype was recovered from a human donor in good health. Some libraries in this study had Jurkat cell RNA spiked in. V gene TRBV27 combines with J gene TRBJ1-4; 9 positions agree with TRBD1. The sample consisted of naive CD8+ T cells from blood, with Jurkat cell RNA spiked in. As for subset: FACS-sorted CD8+CD4-CCR7+CD45RA+ naive T cells. CDR3 DNA: TGTGCCAGCAGTCCATATACAGGGGGCATAGCTAATGAAAAACTGTTTTTT. Its translation is CASSPYTGGIANEKLFF.